This TCR beta chain derives from a study of monozygotic twins with inflammatory bowel disease. As concerns this clonotype: Its antigen is undetermined.

Study-wide results and limits: A distinction between different T cell subtypes was not possible.

This CDR3 region has 15 residues. CDR1 and CDR2 from the germline V gene are SGHRS and YFSETQ. TCRdb reprocessed the 5' RACE reads and stores each CDR3 protein as one record, lacking DNA. In total, the table holds around 370,000 distinct CDR3 sequences. The chain carries TRBV5-1 and TRBJ2-3. The specimen was blood. The TCR sequence derives from a human donor with ulcerative colitis or Crohn's disease, or a healthy co-twin of an affected twin (not recorded which). The chain's CDR3 is CASSFLPRGTDTQYF. Full variable domain (outside the CDR3, taken from reference TRBV5-1 and TRBJ2-3): KAGVTQTPRYLIKTRGQQVTLSCSPISGHRSVSWYQQTPGQGLQFLFEYFSETQRNKGNFPGRFSGRQFSNSRSEMNVSTLELGDSALYLCASSFLPRGTDTQYFGPGTRLTVL.